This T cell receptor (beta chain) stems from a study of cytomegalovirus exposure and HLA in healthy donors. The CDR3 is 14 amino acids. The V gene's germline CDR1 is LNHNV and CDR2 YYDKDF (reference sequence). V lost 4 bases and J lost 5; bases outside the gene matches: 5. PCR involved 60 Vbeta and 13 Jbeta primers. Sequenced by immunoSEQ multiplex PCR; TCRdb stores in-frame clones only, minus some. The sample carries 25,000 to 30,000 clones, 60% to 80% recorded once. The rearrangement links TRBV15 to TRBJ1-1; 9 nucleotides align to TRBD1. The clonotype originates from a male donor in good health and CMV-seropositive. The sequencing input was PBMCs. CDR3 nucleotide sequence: TGTGCCACCAGCATCCGTGGACAGGGGACTGAAGCTTTCTTT. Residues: CATSIRGQGTEAFF.